Shown below are 23 T cell receptor beta chains from a single sample sequenced in a study of cytomegalovirus exposure and HLA in healthy donors. The PCR used 60 Vbeta and 13 Jbeta primers. Some clones are missing from TCRdb's copy, which holds only in-frame ones; the method was immunoSEQ multiplex PCR. Of around 58,000 clones in the sample, roughly 77% were seen once. Source material: PBMCs. The source is a female donor in good health and CMV-seronegative.

The chain recombines TRBV6-5 with TRBJ2-2; 10 positions match TRBD1. Germline V gene sequence: CDR1 MNHEY, CDR2 SVGAGI. The CDR3 extends over 15 amino acids. Trimming took 6 bases from V and 5 from J; bases not matched to a gene: 6. CDR3 sequence (DNA): TGTGCCAGCAGACCCGGGACAGGGGATACCGGGGAGCTGTTTTTT. This gives the protein CASRPGTGDTGELFF.

The chain combines TRBV28 with TRBJ2-7; 8 bases line up with TRBD1. Germline values: CDR1 MDHEN, CDR2 SYDVKM. With V trimmed by 5 bases and J by 0 bases, 6 bases remained unmatched. This CDR3 has 15 amino acids. In DNA, the CDR3 is TGTGCCAGCAGTAGCCGGGACAGGTCCTCCTACGAGCAGTACTTC. This encodes CASSSRDRSSYEQYF.

The V and J genes are TRBV18 and TRBJ2-7; D is perhaps TRBD1 (8 bases). Trimming removed 6 bases at V and 1 base at J, with 16 bases between. Germline-derived CDR1 and CDR2 are KGHSH and LQKENI. The CDR3 is 15 amino acids. The CDR3 reads CASSGGTGPSYEQYF. CDR3 nucleotides: TGTGCCAGCTCGGGGGGGACAGGACCTTCCTACGAGCAGTACTTC.

This clone was seen only once. The CDR3 reads CASSESGLGQPQHF. DNA for the CDR3: TGTGCCAGCAGTGAATCAGGGCTAGGGCAGCCCCAGCATTTT. The V and J genes are TRBV2 and TRBJ1-5, with D possibly matching TRBD1 (5 bases). The CDR3 totals 14 residues. Germline V gene sequence: CDR1 SNHLY, CDR2 FYNNEI. Between the trimmed V and J ends, which lost 2 bases and 7 bases, there was a span of 12 bases.

This clone was counted once. V usage is TRBV27 and J usage is TRBJ2-1; 9 positions agree with TRBD2. CDR1 and CDR2 (germline): MNHEY, SMNVEV (reference sequence). The CDR3 consists of 16 residues. V was pared by 2 bases and J by 4 bases, with 6 bases of the junction left unmatched. Here the CDR3 DNA reads TGTGCCAGCAGTTTAGAAAGACTAGCGGTTTACAATGAGCAGTTCTTC. Protein sequence: CASSLERLAVYNEQFF.

This chain connects TRBV12-5 to TRBJ2-3; TRBD2 matches at 10 bases. CDR3 length equals 14 residues. Losses at the gene ends were 6 bases for V and 6 bases for J; bases not matched to a gene: 6. The V gene's germline CDR1 is LGHNT and CDR2 FRNRAP. The CDR3 region has the DNA TGTGCTAGTGGCCCTAGCGGGGGCTCTGATACGCAGTATTTT. It translates to CASGPSGGSDTQYF.

The chain employs TRBV7-2 and TRBJ1-3, with D maybe TRBD1 (6 bases). The CDR3 has 16 amino acids. The germline V gene has CDR1 SGHTA and CDR2 FQGNSA. Trimming stripped 5 bases from V and 2 bases from J, with 16 bases between. CDR3: CASSLFRDTPGNTIYF. CDR3 nucleotide sequence: TGTGCCAGCAGCCTATTCCGGGACACTCCTGGAAACACCATATATTTT.

J is TRBJ2-5 and V is TRBV28, with 7 nucleotides matching TRBD1. Trimming took 7 bases from V and 5 from J; bases not matched to a gene: 1. The CDR3 spans 11 residues. Germline CDR1 reads MDHEN; CDR2 reads SYDVKM. The CDR3 DNA is TGTGCCAGCAACAGGGGTGAGACCCAGTACTTC. This codes for CASNRGETQYF.

The J gene is TRBJ2-7, the V gene TRBV20-1, with no clear D. The germline gives CDR1 DFQATT, CDR2 SNEGSKA (reference sequence). Between the trimmed V and J ends, which lost 5 bases and 4 bases, there was a span of 9 bases. This CDR3 region has 11 residues. The CDR3 DNA is TGCAGTGCTCGGTACGGTTACGAGCAGTACTTC. Its translation is CSARYGYEQYF.

The chain carries TRBV30 and TRBJ2-3, with 12 bases fitting TRBD2. The germline V gene encodes CDR1 GTSNPN and CDR2 SVGIG (reference sequence). V was clipped by 1 base and J by 2 bases; unmatched bases: 4. The CDR3 covers 16 residues. The CDR3 loop reads CAWSEGLAGFTDTQYF. The CDR3 nucleotides are TGTGCCTGGAGTGAAGGACTAGCGGGGTTCACAGATACGCAGTATTTT.

The chain links TRBV10-2 to TRBJ2-3; D ambiguous. V was cut by 5 bases and J by 0 bases, with 3 bases left in between. Germline V gives CDR1 WSHSY, CDR2 SAAADI. The CDR3 totals 12 residues. The CDR3 spells CASSSSTDTQYF. In DNA, the CDR3 is TGCGCCAGCAGTTCGAGCACAGATACGCAGTATTTT.

The rearrangement uses TRBV7-9 and TRBJ1-1, with 8 nucleotides matching TRBD1. Germline V lookup: CDR1 SEHNR, CDR2 FQNEAQ (reference sequence). The V segment lost 4 bases and the J segment 4 bases; nucleotides outside the gene matches: 5. The CDR3 extends over 14 amino acids. The CDR3 loop is CASSSVDRGTEAFF. The CDR3 DNA is TGTGCCAGCAGCTCCGTCGACAGGGGCACTGAAGCTTTCTTT.

This clone was recorded once. The rearrangement joins TRBV6-1 to TRBJ2-1, with D perhaps TRBD2 (5 bases). Germline values: CDR1 MNHNS, CDR2 SASEGT. The CDR3 totals 12 residues. Trimming removed 5 bases from V and 14 bases from J, with 16 bases in between. CDR3 amino acids: CASSLALEAKFF. CDR3 DNA sequence: TGTGCCAGCAGTCTTGCACTAGAGGCCAAGTTCTTC.

The CDR3 region is CASSPGAGATYEQYF. DNA for the CDR3: TGCGCCAGCAGCCCTGGAGCGGGGGCTACCTACGAGCAGTACTTC. The chain links TRBV5-1 to TRBJ2-7, with 8 bases that match TRBD2. The germline V gene encodes CDR1 SGHRS and CDR2 YFSETQ. The V segment lost 4 bases and the J segment 2 bases; nucleotides outside the gene matches: 8. The CDR3 contains 15 residues.

The chain employs TRBV25-1 and TRBJ2-1, with a tentative D call TRBD2 (6 bases). V dropped 1 base and J dropped 4 bases, with 14 bases sitting between them. Germline V gene sequence: CDR1 MGHDK, CDR2 SYGVNS. The CDR3 is 16 residues long. As DNA, the CDR3 is TGTGCCAGCAGTGAATTCGGCGGGAACCCTTACAATGAGCAGTTCTTC. Translating gives CASSEFGGNPYNEQFF. Variable domain in full (rest from reference TRBV25-1 and TRBJ2-1): EADIYQTPRYLVIGTGKKITLECSQTMGHDKMYWYQQDPGMELHLIHYSYGVNSTEKGDLSSESTVSRIRTEHFPLTLESARPSHTSQYLCASSEFGGNPYNEQFFGPGTRLTVL.

The J gene is TRBJ1-5, the V gene TRBV6-1; D gene unclear. CDR1 and CDR2 (germline): MNHNS, SASEGT. Trimming took 4 bases from V and 3 from J, leaving 10 bases between them. CDR3 length equals 14 residues. CDR3 DNA sequence: TGTGCCAGCAGTGTTTTGAACTACAATCAGCCCCAGCATTTT. Translation: CASSVLNYNQPQHF.

The chain uses TRBV5-6 and TRBJ2-1; TRBD1 matches at 8 bases. V trimming: 3 bases; J trimming: 6 bases; junction bases outside the gene matches: 5. The CDR3 contains 14 residues. CDR1 is SGHDT and CDR2 is YYEEEE in the germline V gene. CDR3 sequence (DNA): TGTGCCAGCAGCTCCGGGACAGGCCTCAATGAGCAGTTCTTC. Translated: CASSSGTGLNEQFF.

The CDR3 is CASSPGLADAYEQYF. Written as DNA, the CDR3 is TGTGCCAGCAGCCCCGGACTAGCGGACGCCTACGAGCAGTACTTC. This chain connects TRBV7-2 to TRBJ2-7; 10 positions match TRBD2. Looked up from germline, CDR1 is SGHTA and CDR2 is FQGNSA. Trimming at V came to 5 bases and at J to 2 bases, leaving 6 bases not matched to a gene. The length of the CDR3 is 15 residues.

The rearrangement joins TRBV6-4 to TRBJ1-1; 7 nucleotides match TRBD1. The CDR3 contains 14 residues. Germline trimming cut 0 bases from V and 4 bases from J; bases unmatched to any gene: 2. Per germline, CDR1 MRHNA and CDR2 SNTAGT. The CDR3 loop reads CASSDSEGATEAFF. The CDR3 DNA follows: TGTGCCAGCAGTGACTCCGAGGGGGCCACTGAAGCTTTCTTT.

This chain connects TRBV28 to TRBJ1-1; perhaps TRBD1 as D (6 bases). The V end was cut by 10 bases, the J end by 2 bases, with 20 bases between. Germline CDR1 MDHEN, CDR2 SYDVKM. The CDR3 sequence is 15 residues long. Here the CDR3 DNA reads TGTGCCACCCGACAACCCGGGACACCAAACACTGAAGCTTTCTTT. It translates to CATRQPGTPNTEAFF.

This clone was counted a few times. The V and J genes are TRBV9 and TRBJ2-1; D may be TRBD1 (6 bases). Per the germline V gene, CDR1 is SGDLS and CDR2 is YYNGEE. V dropped 1 base and J dropped 4 bases, with 12 bases sitting between them. The CDR3 runs 15 residues. The chain's CDR3 is CASSVFDQGYNEQFF. For the CDR3, the DNA is TGTGCCAGCAGCGTATTCGACCAGGGGTACAATGAGCAGTTCTTC.

The CDR3 DNA is TGTGCCAGCAGTAGGTTAGCGGGCACCCAAGAGACCCAGTACTTC. Translation: CASSRLAGTQETQYF. The chain uses TRBV21-1 and TRBJ2-5; TRBD2, the table's D call, lacks a check against the DNA. TRBV21-1 is reported as a pseudogene. CDR3 size: 15 residues.

The chain couples TRBV9 to TRBJ2-7, with D unresolved. The ends were cut back, 5 bases at V and 2 bases at J, with 5 bases in the middle. Germline loops: CDR1 SGDLS, CDR2 YYNGEE. The CDR3 contains 11 residues. In DNA, the CDR3 is TGTGCCAGCAGATCTACCTACGAGCAGTACTTC. Its translation: CASRSTYEQYF.